This T cell receptor (beta chain) was recovered during a study of blood T cell repertoires in COVID-19. The assay was immunoSEQ multiplex PCR, and TCRdb's table has in-frame clones only and misses some. The sample has roughly 300,000 clones; 85% to 90% are singletons. CDR1 and CDR2 from the germline V gene are SGHRS and YFSETQ. The CDR3 covers 17 residues. V was clipped by 4 bases and J by 0 bases; unmatched bases: 5. The sequenced sample consisted of peripheral blood. The gene calls are TRBV5-1 and TRBJ2-3; 13 nucleotides match TRBD2. The TCR sequence derives from a woman between 25 and 40 years old with COVID-19, enrolled during active disease. The CDR3: CASSPGLAGASTDTQYF. The CDR3 nucleotides read TGCGCCAGCAGCCCTGGACTAGCGGGGGCTAGCACAGATACGCAGTATTTT.